These 18 T cell receptor beta chains came from one sample sequenced in a study of long-term antiretroviral therapy in people with HIV. It was version v3.0 of the immunoSEQ assay that was run at survey level. The assay was immunoSEQ multiplex PCR, and TCRdb's table has in-frame clones only and misses some. The sample yields roughly 23,000 clones, roughly 80% seen once. Sequenced here: unsorted PBMCs, sampled 1.9 years after starting antiretroviral therapy. These receptors were obtained from a woman aged 50 to 60 with HIV.

The chain has TRBV11-3 and TRBJ2-7; 11 bases agree with TRBD1. Germline loops: CDR1 SGHNT, CDR2 YENEEA. There are 17 residues in the CDR3. Trimming cost V 1 base and J 2 bases; bases outside gene matches: 7. The CDR3, as DNA: TGTGCCAGCAGCTTAGGTCGAGGACAGGGGGCCGCCTACGAGCAGTACTTC. Protein product: CASSLGRGQGAAYEQYF.

J is TRBJ2-4 and V is TRBV19; D perhaps matches TRBD2 (5 bases). The CDR3 totals 14 residues. The V gene lost 4 bases and the J gene lost 0 bases, with 7 bases spanning the gap. Germline V gives CDR1 LNHDA, CDR2 SQIVND (reference sequence). CDR3 protein: CASSRGLAKNIQYF. In DNA, the CDR3 is TGTGCCAGTAGTAGAGGACTAGCCAAAAACATTCAGTACTTC.

The gene calls are TRBV5-5 and TRBJ1-1; TRBD1 matches at 7 bases. The ends lost 6 bases at V and 0 bases at J; junction bases unmatched: 8. CDR1 and CDR2 from the germline V gene are SGHKS and YYEKEE (reference sequence). The CDR3 contains 15 residues. As DNA, the CDR3 is TGTGCCAGCAAGAGGGGACAGAGCATGAACACTGAAGCTTTCTTT. Amino acids: CASKRGQSMNTEAFF. The full variable domain, with the rest looked up from reference TRBV5-5 and TRBJ1-1, is DAGVTQSPTHLIKTRGQQVTLRCSPISGHKSVSWYQQVLGQGPQFIFQYYEKEERGRGNFPDRFSARQFPNYSSELNVNALLLGDSALYLCASKRGQSMNTEAFFGQGTRLTVV.

The V call is TRBV6-6, the J call TRBJ2-1; D gene unclear. V was shortened by 4 bases and J by 0 bases, with 10 bases between the two germline ends. Germline lookup yields CDR1 MNHNY and CDR2 SVGAGI (reference sequence). The CDR3 consists of 15 residues. The CDR3 spells CASSLHLTSYNEQFF. As DNA, the CDR3 is TGTGCCAGCAGTTTACACTTGACCTCCTACAATGAGCAGTTCTTC.

The chain has TRBV30 and TRBJ2-5, with TRBD2 matching over 8 bases. The CDR3 consists of 12 residues. The germline gives CDR1 GTSNPN, CDR2 SVGIG (reference sequence). After removal of 3 bases from V and 7 bases from J, the junction contained 4 bases not matched to a gene. The CDR3 nucleotides read TGTGCCTGGAGAGTAGCGGGGTGGACCCAGTACTTC. Translating it yields CAWRVAGWTQYF.

V gene TRBV29-1 combines with J gene TRBJ1-2, with D maybe TRBD1 (5 bases). There are 13 residues in the CDR3. Trimming pared 6 bases from V and 4 bases from J, leaving 15 bases between. The germline gives CDR1 SQVTM, CDR2 ANQGSEA. For the CDR3, the DNA is TGCAGCGTGGAACTGGGGACTTCCTATGGCTACACCTTC. Amino acids: CSVELGTSYGYTF.

This rearrangement joins TRBV28 to TRBJ1-5; D gene unclear. Germline V gene sequence: CDR1 MDHEN, CDR2 SYDVKM. The CDR3 sequence is 15 residues long. V lost 10 bases to trimming and J lost 0 bases, with 16 bases between them. The CDR3 bases are TGTGCCACCTTTGTCTCTAGTTATAGCAATCAGCCCCAGCATTTT. This sequence encodes CATFVSSYSNQPQHF.

V and J are TRBV4-3 and TRBJ2-3; 7 positions agree with TRBD1. Germline V CDR1 and CDR2: LGHNA, YSLEER. The CDR3 is made up of 16 amino acids. The V segment lost 1 base and the J segment 3 bases; nucleotides outside the gene matches: 7. CDR3 residues: CASSQVDQGETDTQYF. As DNA, the CDR3 is TGCGCCAGCAGCCAAGTCGACCAGGGGGAGACAGATACGCAGTATTTT.

The chain employs TRBV7-9 and TRBJ2-7; D is possibly TRBD1 (6 bases). The V and J ends lost 6 bases and 0 bases respectively, with 18 bases between them. Germline CDR1 reads SEHNR; CDR2 reads FQNEAQ (reference sequence). The CDR3 consists of 16 residues. Here the CDR3 reads CASRKAGTRSSYEQYF. DNA for the CDR3: TGTGCCAGCAGGAAGGCCGGGACAAGGAGCTCCTACGAGCAGTACTTC.

The V call is TRBV5-1, the J call TRBJ2-1, with 10 bases that match TRBD2. Germline trimming cut 4 bases from V and 4 bases from J; bases unmatched to any gene: 5. CDR3 length equals 15 residues. Germline V gene data show CDR1 as SGHRS and CDR2 as YFSETQ. The CDR3 spells CASSGGTSEYNEQFF. The CDR3 DNA reads TGCGCCAGCAGCGGCGGGACTAGCGAATACAATGAGCAGTTCTTC.

This chain uses TRBV19 with TRBJ2-2; 8 nucleotides align to TRBD1. The CDR3 is 15 residues long. Germline values: CDR1 LNHDA, CDR2 SQIVND (reference sequence). V lost 5 bases to trimming and J lost 4 bases; unmatched junction nucleotides: 6. DNA for the CDR3: TGTGCCAGTAGTTCGACAGGGGTGAGCACCGGGGAGCTGTTTTTT. Its protein product is CASSSTGVSTGELFF.

The chain employs TRBV30 and TRBJ1-5; weak D call: TRBD1 (5 bases). The CDR3 has 15 amino acids. Germline lookup yields CDR1 GTSNPN and CDR2 SVGIG (reference sequence). V lost 2 bases and J 1 base, leaving 12 bases between the germline ends. In DNA, the CDR3 is TGTGCCTGGAGTAAAGAGGGGCGAAGCAATCAGCCCCAGCATTTT. Amino acid sequence: CAWSKEGRSNQPQHF.

This clone was recorded once. The chain joins TRBV7-9 to TRBJ1-4, with D tentatively TRBD1 (6 bases). This CDR3 has 15 amino acids. V lost 5 bases, J lost 4 bases, and 14 bases lay in between. From germline, CDR1 is SEHNR and CDR2 FQNEAQ (reference sequence). This chain's CDR3 is CASSVYRDYNEKLFF. The CDR3 DNA follows: TGTGCCAGCAGCGTCTACAGGGACTATAATGAAAAACTGTTTTTT.

This sequence joins TRBV25-1 and TRBJ2-5; possible D gene TRBD1, 5 bases. The CDR3 spans 13 residues. Trimming left V 4 bases short and J 10 bases short, with 16 bases between. The germline V gene encodes CDR1 MGHDK and CDR2 SYGVNS. The CDR3 bases are TGTGCCAGCAGTGCCTCTTTGAAGGGGCTCCAGTACTTC. Its translation is CASSASLKGLQYF.

The rearrangement uses TRBV5-6 and TRBJ2-7; 9 bases fit TRBD2. The CDR3 runs 15 residues. V trimming: 2 bases; J trimming: 1 base; junction bases outside the gene matches: 4. Germline V gene data show CDR1 as SGHDT and CDR2 as YYEEEE. The CDR3: CASSLSSGVSYEQYF. CDR3 in DNA: TGTGCCAGCAGCTTATCTAGCGGGGTGTCCTACGAGCAGTACTTC.

The chain uses TRBV21-1 and TRBJ2-3. TRBV21-1 is a known pseudogene. CDR3 length: 19 residues. The CDR3: CASSKRALCTRGPPDTQYF. The CDR3 DNA reads as TGTGCCAGCAGCAAACGAGCCCTTTGCACACGCGGACCCCCGGATACGCAGTATTTT.

The V and J genes are TRBV16 and TRBJ2-5; no clear D. With 5 bases removed from V and 5 bases from J, the gap between germline ends came to 6 bases. The CDR3 has 11 residues. CDR1 and CDR2 from the germline V gene are KGHSY and FQNENV. In DNA form, the CDR3 reads TGTGCCAGCAGCAAAATGGAGACCCAGTACTTC. It encodes CASSKMETQYF. Using reference TRBV16 and TRBJ2-5 for the parts outside the CDR3, the full variable domain is GEEVAQTPKHLVRGEGQKAKLYCAPIKGHSYVFWYQQVLKNEFKFLISFQNENVFDETGMPKERFSAKCLPNSPCSLEIQATKLEDSAVYFCASSKMETQYFGPGTRLLVL.

This chain uses TRBV6-6 with TRBJ1-2, with D possibly TRBD1 on 6 matching bases. CDR1 is MNHNY, CDR2 SVGAGI, per germline (reference sequence). CDR3 length: 14 amino acids. V was pared by 8 bases and J by 8 bases, with 21 bases between. CDR3 bases: TGTGCCAGCGGCGATTCGACAGGTGGAGACGGCTACACCTTC. Protein: CASGDSTGGDGYTF.